These 21 T cell receptor beta chains were all obtained from the same sample, sequenced in a study of blood T cell repertoires in COVID-19. Profiled with immunoSEQ multiplex PCR; TCRdb holds only in-frame clones, not every one. The sample comprises fewer than 300,000 clones, under 90% of which are singletons, and about 3% rests with the top ten. The sequenced sample consisted of peripheral blood. The source is a woman aged 18-35 years with acute or convalescent COVID-19.

This clone showed up just once. The rearrangement joins TRBV7-9 to TRBJ1-1; tentatively, D is TRBD1 (5 bases). Germline V gene sequence: CDR1 SEHNR, CDR2 FQNEAQ (reference sequence). This CDR3 contains 14 residues. Trimming stripped 6 bases from V and 6 bases from J, with 17 bases between. The DNA for the CDR3 is TGTGCCAGCAGACATATTACAGGTTTCCCTGAAGCTTTCTTT. Encoded protein: CASRHITGFPEAFF. Variable domain in full (rest from reference TRBV7-9 and TRBJ1-1): DTGVSQNPRHKITKRGQNVTFRCDPISEHNRLYWYRQTLGQGPEFLTYFQNEAQLEKSRLLSDRFSAERPKGSFSTLEIQRTEQGDSAMYLCASRHITGFPEAFFGQGTRLTVV.

The chain is built from TRBV7-5 and TRBJ2-6; the table gives TRBD2 as D, unverified against the DNA. TRBV7-5 has pseudogene status. The length of the CDR3 is 20 residues. CDR3 sequence (DNA): TGTGCCAGAAGCTTAGGGGAGCCGGTCCCGGGATGGTCAGGGGCCAACGTCCTGACTTTC. Its translation: CARSLGEPVPGWSGANVLTF.

The chain joins TRBV27 to TRBJ2-7; TRBD1 matches at 8 bases. V dropped 3 bases and J dropped 3; count of bases not matched to a gene: 10. Germline assignment: CDR1 MNHEY and CDR2 SMNVEV (reference sequence). The CDR3 is 16 residues long. In DNA, the CDR3 is TGTGCCAGCAGTTTTGGGTCGCGGACAGGGAGCTACGAGCAGTACTTC. It translates to CASSFGSRTGSYEQYF.

The table lists this clone with a few counts. The rearrangement links TRBV28 to TRBJ1-2, with 9 bases that match TRBD1. In germline, CDR1 is MDHEN, CDR2 SYDVKM. The CDR3 covers 13 residues. After removal of 6 bases from V and 4 bases from J, the junction contained 3 bases not matched to a gene. The chain's CDR3 is CASRVDRGYGYTF. The CDR3, as DNA: TGTGCCAGCAGGGTGGACAGGGGCTATGGCTACACCTTC.

V and J are TRBV28 and TRBJ1-6; 11 bases line up with TRBD1. The V and J ends lost 6 bases and 4 bases, in that order; junction bases with no gene match: 8. This CDR3 is 17 amino acids long. The germline gives CDR1 MDHEN, CDR2 SYDVKM. This CDR3 is CASSQSGTGGYNSPLHF. The DNA for the CDR3 is TGTGCCAGCAGCCAATCAGGGACAGGGGGATATAATTCACCCCTCCACTTT. The entire variable domain, with the rest obtained from reference TRBV28 and TRBJ1-6, is as follows: DVKVTQSSRYLVKRTGEKVFLECVQDMDHENMFWYRQDPGLGLRLIYFSYDVKMKEKGDIPEGYSVSREKKERFSLILESASTNQTSMYLCASSQSGTGGYNSPLHFGNGTRLTVT.

J is TRBJ1-4 and V is TRBV9, with unresolved D. CDR1 SGDLS and CDR2 YYNGEE come from the germline V gene. Trimming took 0 bases from V and 6 from J, leaving 9 bases between them. CDR3 length equals 14 residues. CDR3 protein: CASSVGGFDEKLFF. Here the CDR3 DNA reads TGTGCCAGCAGCGTAGGAGGGTTTGATGAAAAACTGTTTTTT.

There are a few counts of this clone. The rearrangement joins TRBV15 to TRBJ2-7; 10 bases line up with TRBD2. This CDR3 is built from 14 residues. Germline CDR1 LNHNV, CDR2 YYDKDF (reference sequence). Trimming cost V 4 bases and J 6 bases; bases outside gene matches: 6. This chain's CDR3 is CATSMRLAGVEQYF. The CDR3 DNA reads TGTGCCACCAGCATGCGGCTAGCGGGAGTCGAGCAGTACTTC.

The chain couples TRBV27 to TRBJ1-5, with D maybe TRBD1 (6 bases). Per the germline V gene, CDR1 is MNHEY and CDR2 is SMNVEV (reference sequence). The CDR3 has 14 amino acids. V gave up 6 bases and J gave up 2 bases, with 11 bases separating them. In DNA, the CDR3 is TGTGCCAGCAGGGGGACACGAGGCAATCAGCCCCAGCATTTT. This gives the protein CASRGTRGNQPQHF.

This chain links TRBV5-6 with TRBJ2-3; 11 nucleotides agree with TRBD2. Germline CDR1 is SGHDT and CDR2 is YYEEEE. Trimming at V came to 2 bases and at J to 4 bases, leaving 9 bases not matched to a gene. The CDR3 length is 17 residues. The CDR3 spells CASSLPPASGRSDTQYF. In DNA form, the CDR3 reads TGTGCCAGCAGCTTACCCCCGGCTAGCGGGAGGTCAGATACGCAGTATTTT. Full variable domain (outside the CDR3, taken from reference TRBV5-6 and TRBJ2-3): DAGVTQSPTHLIKTRGQQVTLRCSPKSGHDTVSWYQQALGQGPQFIFQYYEEEERQRGNFPDRFSGHQFPNYSSELNVNALLLGDSALYLCASSLPPASGRSDTQYFGPGTRLTVL.

The chain links TRBV5-1 to TRBJ2-1; TRBD2 agrees at 10 bases. Germline CDR1 reads SGHRS; CDR2 reads YFSETQ. The CDR3 contains 15 residues. V gave up 2 bases and J gave up 3 bases; unmatched junction bases: 2. In DNA, the CDR3 is TGCGCCAGCAGCTTTGGGACTAGCGACTACAATGAGCAGTTCTTC. This codes for CASSFGTSDYNEQFF.

This clone turned up a few times. The rearrangement uses TRBV4-1 and TRBJ1-2, with TRBD1 as a possible D gene (5 bases). CDR3 length equals 14 residues. CDR1 and CDR2 (germline): MGHRA, YSYEKL. The V and J ends lost 0 bases and 2 bases respectively, with 7 bases between them. In DNA, the CDR3 is TGCGCCAGCAGCCAAGACGACAGAAACTATGGCTACACCTTC. The encoded protein is CASSQDDRNYGYTF.

J is TRBJ2-1 and V is TRBV5-5; a possible D gene is TRBD1 (5 bases). CDR1 is SGHKS and CDR2 is YYEKEE in the germline V gene (reference sequence). The CDR3 spans 16 residues. The V end was cut by 3 bases, the J end by 0 bases, with 13 bases between. In nucleotides, the CDR3 is TGTGCCAGCAGCTGGACACCCGAGGACTCCTACAATGAGCAGTTCTTC. Protein: CASSWTPEDSYNEQFF.

This clone was seen once. This sample includes further DNA sequences coding for the same CDR3. The V call is TRBV9, the J call TRBJ2-7; 7 positions agree with TRBD1. Germline V gene lookup returns CDR1 SGDLS and CDR2 YYNGEE. The CDR3 is made up of 14 amino acids. With 0 bases clipped from V and 2 bases from J, the junction kept 2 bases outside the gene matches. CDR3 DNA: TGTGCCAGCAGCGTAGCGACAGGGACCTACGAGCAGTACTTC. It is translated as CASSVATGTYEQYF.

This chain uses TRBV19 with TRBJ2-1; 14 bases are shared with TRBD2. The CDR3 runs to 19 residues. From germline, CDR1 is LNHDA and CDR2 SQIVND (reference sequence). Losses at the gene ends were 3 bases for V and 3 bases for J; bases not matched to a gene: 10. The chain's CDR3 is CASSIPLTSGRVFYNEQFF. CDR3 nucleotide sequence: TGTGCCAGTAGTATCCCTCTGACTAGCGGGAGGGTGTTCTACAATGAGCAGTTCTTC.

In this sample, this clone turned up once. V is TRBV7-3 and J is TRBJ2-3; 8 positions match TRBD1. There are 16 residues in the CDR3. J was trimmed by 7 bases and V by 5 bases; bases with no gene match: 14. Germline-derived CDR1 and CDR2 are SGHTA and FQGTGA. CDR3 sequence: CASSPRPGQEQYTQYF. CDR3 DNA sequence: TGTGCCAGCAGCCCCCGACCGGGACAGGAGCAGTATACGCAGTATTTT.

The gene calls are TRBV5-1 and TRBJ2-1; 10 bases agree with TRBD2. Germline values: CDR1 SGHRS, CDR2 YFSETQ. The CDR3 covers 15 residues. V shed 0 bases and J 7 bases; nucleotides not matched to a gene: 4. Here the CDR3 DNA reads TGCGCCAGCAGCTTGGCCCTAGCGGGAGTGAATGAGCAGTTCTTC. This sequence encodes CASSLALAGVNEQFF.

The chain joins TRBV5-6 to TRBJ2-7; TRBD2 agrees at 9 bases. Germline loops: CDR1 SGHDT, CDR2 YYEEEE. The CDR3 runs to 14 residues. V lost 2 bases and J lost 2; bases outside the gene matches: 2. For the CDR3, the DNA is TGTGCCAGCAGCTTAGTAGCGGGAGCCTACGAGCAGTACTTC. It codes for CASSLVAGAYEQYF.

The V call is TRBV13, the J call TRBJ2-1; TRBD2 is a possible D gene (5 bases). Germline CDR1 PRHDT, CDR2 FYEKMQ (reference sequence). Deletions cut 2 bases from V and 9 bases from J, with 11 bases between. The CDR3 sequence is 13 residues long. CDR3: CASSLWMTTEQFF. The CDR3 bases are TGTGCCAGCAGCTTATGGATGACTACTGAGCAGTTCTTC.

CDR3 loop: CASSLGLVWTGELFF. The DNA of the CDR3 is TGCGCCAGCAGCCTGGGGCTAGTTTGGACCGGGGAGCTGTTTTTT. The chain carries TRBV5-1 and TRBJ2-2; a weak D match, TRBD1 (5 bases). The CDR3 is 15 amino acids. Germline V CDR1 and CDR2: SGHRS, YFSETQ. V was pared by 4 bases and J by 5 bases, with 15 bases between.

This CDR3 reads CSALSGTANTEAFF. The CDR3 region has the DNA TGCAGCGCCCTATCCGGGACAGCGAACACTGAAGCTTTCTTT. The chain couples TRBV29-1 to TRBJ1-1, with 7 bases aligning to TRBD1. The CDR3 has 14 residues. Germline lookup yields CDR1 SQVTM and CDR2 ANQGSEA. Trimming took 7 bases from V and 1 from J; bases not matched to a gene: 9.

The rearrangement joins TRBV15 to TRBJ2-1; 11 bases are a match to TRBD2. The junction had 1 base not matched to a gene; V was cut back by 3 bases and J by 6 bases. Per germline, CDR1 LNHNV and CDR2 YYDKDF (reference sequence). This CDR3 comprises 14 residues. CDR3 loop: CATSSTSGSNEQFF. The CDR3 nucleotides read TGTGCCACCAGCAGTACTAGCGGGAGCAATGAGCAGTTCTTC.